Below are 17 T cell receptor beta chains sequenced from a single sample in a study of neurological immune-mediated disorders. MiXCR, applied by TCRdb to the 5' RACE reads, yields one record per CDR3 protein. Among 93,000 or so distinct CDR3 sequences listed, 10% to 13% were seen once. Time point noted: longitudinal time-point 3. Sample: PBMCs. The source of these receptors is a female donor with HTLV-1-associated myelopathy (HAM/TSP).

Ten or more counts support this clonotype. Here the CDR3 reads CASSSWGNGGGELFF. Here the CDR3 DNA reads TGTGCCAGCAGTTCTTGGGGGAATGGAGGCGGGGAGCTGTTTTTT. The rearrangement joins TRBV6-6 to TRBJ2-2; D could derive from TRBD1 or TRBD2 (5 bases each). Germline-derived CDR1 and CDR2 are MNHNY and SVGAGI (reference sequence). The V end was cut by 4 bases, the J end by 7 bases, with 16 bases between. This CDR3 spans 15 amino acids.

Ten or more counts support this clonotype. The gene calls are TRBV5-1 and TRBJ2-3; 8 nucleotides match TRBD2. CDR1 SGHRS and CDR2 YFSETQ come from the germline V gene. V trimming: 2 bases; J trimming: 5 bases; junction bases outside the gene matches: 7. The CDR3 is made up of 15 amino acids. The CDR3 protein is CASSLGGRSGDTQYF. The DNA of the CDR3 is TGCGCCAGCAGCTTAGGCGGGAGGTCCGGAGATACGCAGTATTTT.

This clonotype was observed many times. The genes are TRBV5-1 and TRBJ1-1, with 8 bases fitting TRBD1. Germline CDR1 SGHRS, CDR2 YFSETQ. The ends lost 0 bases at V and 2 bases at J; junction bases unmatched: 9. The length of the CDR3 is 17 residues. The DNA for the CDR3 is TGCGCCAGCAGCTTGGGACAGGGGACCTCCATTAACACTGAAGCTTTCTTT. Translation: CASSLGQGTSINTEAFF.

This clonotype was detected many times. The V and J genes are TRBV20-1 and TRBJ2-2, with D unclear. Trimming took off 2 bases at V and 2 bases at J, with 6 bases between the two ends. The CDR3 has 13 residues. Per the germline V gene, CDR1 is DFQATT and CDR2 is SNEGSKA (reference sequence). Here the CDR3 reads CSARTENTGELFF. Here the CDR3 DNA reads TGCAGTGCTAGAACCGAAAACACCGGGGAGCTGTTTTTT.

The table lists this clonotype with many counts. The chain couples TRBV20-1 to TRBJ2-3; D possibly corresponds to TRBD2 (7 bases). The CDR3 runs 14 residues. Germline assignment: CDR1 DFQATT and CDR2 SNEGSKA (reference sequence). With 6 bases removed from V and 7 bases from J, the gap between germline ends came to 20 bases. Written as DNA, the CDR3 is TGCAGTGCCCCCCGGTGGGGGGGCGATAATACGCAGTATTTT. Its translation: CSAPRWGGDNTQYF.

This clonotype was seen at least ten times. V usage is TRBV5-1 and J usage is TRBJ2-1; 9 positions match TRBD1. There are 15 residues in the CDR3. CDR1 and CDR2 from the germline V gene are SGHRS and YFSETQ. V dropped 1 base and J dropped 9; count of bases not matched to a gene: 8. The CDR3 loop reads CASSLTGGPYGEQFF. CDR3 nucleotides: TGCGCCAGCAGCTTGACAGGGGGCCCCTACGGTGAGCAGTTCTTC.

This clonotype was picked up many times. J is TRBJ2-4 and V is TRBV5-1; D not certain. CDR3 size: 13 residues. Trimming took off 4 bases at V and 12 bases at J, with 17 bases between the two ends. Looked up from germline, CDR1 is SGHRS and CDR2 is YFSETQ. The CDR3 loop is CASSLDLSKDQYF. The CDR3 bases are TGCGCCAGCAGCCTGGACCTGTCGAAGGATCAGTACTTC.

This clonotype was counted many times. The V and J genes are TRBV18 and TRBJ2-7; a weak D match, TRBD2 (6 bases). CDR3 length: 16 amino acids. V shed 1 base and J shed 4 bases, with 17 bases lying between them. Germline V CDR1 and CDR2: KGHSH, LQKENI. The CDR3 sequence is CASSPRFSGDMYEQYF. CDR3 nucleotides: TGTGCCAGCTCACCACGATTCTCGGGGGATATGTACGAGCAGTACTTC.

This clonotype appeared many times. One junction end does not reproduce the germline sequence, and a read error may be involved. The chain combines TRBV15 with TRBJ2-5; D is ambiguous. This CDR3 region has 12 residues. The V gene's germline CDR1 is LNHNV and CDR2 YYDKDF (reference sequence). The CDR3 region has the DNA TGTGCTACCAGCAGAGATCAAGAGACCCAGTACTTC. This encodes CATSRDQETQYF.

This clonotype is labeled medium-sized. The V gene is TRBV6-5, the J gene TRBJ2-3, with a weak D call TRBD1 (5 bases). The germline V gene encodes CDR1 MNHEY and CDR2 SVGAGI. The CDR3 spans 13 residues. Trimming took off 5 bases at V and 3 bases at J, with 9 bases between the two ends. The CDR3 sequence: CASSRTPTDTQYF. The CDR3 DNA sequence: TGTGCCAGCAGTCGGACACCTACAGATACGCAGTATTTT.

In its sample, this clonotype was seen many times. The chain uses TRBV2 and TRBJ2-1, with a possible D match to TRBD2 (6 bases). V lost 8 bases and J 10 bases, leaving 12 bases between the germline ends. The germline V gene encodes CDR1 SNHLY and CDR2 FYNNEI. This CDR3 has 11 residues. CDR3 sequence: CASVGGGEQFF. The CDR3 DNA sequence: TGTGCCAGCGTGGGGGGTGGGGAGCAGTTCTTC.

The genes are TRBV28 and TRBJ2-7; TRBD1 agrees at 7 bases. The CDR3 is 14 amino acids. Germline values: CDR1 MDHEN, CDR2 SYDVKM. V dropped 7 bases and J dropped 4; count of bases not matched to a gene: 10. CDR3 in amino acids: CASTFNRGRYEQYF. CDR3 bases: TGTGCCAGCACTTTCAACAGGGGTCGGTACGAGCAGTACTTC. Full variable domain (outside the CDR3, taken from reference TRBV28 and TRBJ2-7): DVKVTQSSRYLVKRTGEKVFLECVQDMDHENMFWYRQDPGLGLRLIYFSYDVKMKEKGDIPEGYSVSREKKERFSLILESASTNQTSMYLCASTFNRGRYEQYFGPGTRLTVT.

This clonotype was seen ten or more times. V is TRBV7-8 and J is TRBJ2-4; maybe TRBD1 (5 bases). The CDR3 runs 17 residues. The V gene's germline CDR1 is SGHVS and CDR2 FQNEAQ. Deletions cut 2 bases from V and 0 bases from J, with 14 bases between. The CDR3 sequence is CASSLSPRGIAKNIQYF. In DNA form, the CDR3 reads TGTGCCAGCAGCTTAAGTCCAAGGGGTATAGCCAAAAACATTCAGTACTTC.

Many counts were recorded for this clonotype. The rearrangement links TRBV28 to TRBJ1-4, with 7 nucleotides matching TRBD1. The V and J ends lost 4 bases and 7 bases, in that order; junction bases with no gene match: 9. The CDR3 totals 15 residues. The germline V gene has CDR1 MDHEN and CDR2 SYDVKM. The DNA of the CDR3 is TGTGCCAGCAGTTCAGGGGGGCAAGGTGGTGAAAAACTGTTTTTT. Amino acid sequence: CASSSGGQGGEKLFF.

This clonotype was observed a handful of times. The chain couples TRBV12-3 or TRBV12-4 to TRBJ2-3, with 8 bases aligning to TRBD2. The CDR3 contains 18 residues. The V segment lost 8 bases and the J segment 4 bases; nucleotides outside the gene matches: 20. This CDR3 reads CASRPMGASGLKADTQYF. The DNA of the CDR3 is TGTGCCAGCCGTCCGATGGGGGCTAGCGGGCTCAAGGCAGATACGCAGTATTTT.

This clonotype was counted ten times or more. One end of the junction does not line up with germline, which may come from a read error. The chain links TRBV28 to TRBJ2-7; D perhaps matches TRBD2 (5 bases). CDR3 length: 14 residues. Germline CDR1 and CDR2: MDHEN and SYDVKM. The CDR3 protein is CASRLSGLLPRMHF. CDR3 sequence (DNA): TGTGCCAGCCGACTCTCAGGACTCCTCCCTAGGATGCACTTC.

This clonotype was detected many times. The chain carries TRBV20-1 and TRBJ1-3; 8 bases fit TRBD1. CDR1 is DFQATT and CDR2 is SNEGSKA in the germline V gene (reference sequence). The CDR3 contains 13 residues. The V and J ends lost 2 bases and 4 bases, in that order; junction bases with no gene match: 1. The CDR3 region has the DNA TGCAGTGCTAGAACAGGGGGAGGAAACACCATATATTTT. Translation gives CSARTGGGNTIYF.